This is a list of T cell receptor beta chains from one sample in a study of blood T cell repertoires in COVID-19. Method: immunoSEQ multiplex PCR; TCRdb's copy keeps in-frame clones and lacks some. Altogether roughly 60,000 clones are present, about 85% being singletons, with the ten largest covering roughly 9.1%. Sequencing was carried out using peripheral blood. The receptors derive from a human donor with acute or convalescent COVID-19. The donor label of this sample is uncertain. CDR3s include the opening cysteine and the closing phenylalanine or tryptophan. Each record gives: clone size, J gene, V gene, D gene, CDR3 protein, CDR3 DNA. D genes are given only for firm matches. Clone size is not always given. Where it is, it says once, few, many or a class for expanded clones.

NA TRBJ1-1 TRBV6-5 NA CASSYSMNTEAFF TGTGCCAGCAGTTACTCCATGAACACTGAAGCTTTCTTT
NA TRBJ2-1 TRBV29-1 NA CSASDEQFF TGCAGCGCCAGCGACGAGCAGTTCTTC
few TRBJ2-1 TRBV25-1 NA CASSEYGRASYNEQFF TGTGCCAGCAGTGAATATGGCAGGGCCTCCTACAATGAGCAGTTCTTC
NA TRBJ2-2 TRBV3-1/TRBV3-2 NA CASSPDSSRTGELFF TGTGCCAGCAGCCCGGACAGTAGTCGAACCGGGGAGCTGTTTTTT
few TRBJ2-1 TRBV7-6 NA CASSSGNSYNEQFF TGTGCCAGCAGCTCCGGTAACTCCTACAATGAGCAGTTCTTC
NA TRBJ1-2 TRBV25-1 NA CASREQGNYGGYTF TGTGCCAGCAGGGAACAGGGAAACTATGGTGGCTACACCTTC
NA TRBJ2-5 TRBV5-1 NA CASSLVQSLETQYF TGCGCCAGCAGCTTGGTACAGAGCCTGGAGACCCAGTACTTC
NA TRBJ2-2 TRBV15 TRBD1 CATSSGTANTGELFF TGTGCCACCAGCAGTGGGACAGCGAACACCGGGGAGCTGTTTTTT
NA TRBJ2-3 TRBV3-1/TRBV3-2 NA CASSPGGSTQYF TGTGCCAGCAGCCCGGGGGGCTCCACGCAGTATTTT
NA TRBJ2-5 TRBV18 TRBD2 CASSPGLGETQYF TGTGCCAGCTCACCGGGACTAGGAGAGACCCAGTACTTC
NA TRBJ2-5 TRBV5-1 NA CASSFTDPGETQYF TGCGCCAGCAGCTTTACCGACCCCGGGGAGACCCAGTACTTC
NA TRBJ1-5 TRBV11-1 NA CASGGKGIYSNQPQHF TGTGCCAGCGGGGGGAAAGGGATTTATAGCAATCAGCCCCAGCATTTT
NA TRBJ1-4 TRBV5-1 TRBD1 CASSASGQEDEKLFF TGCGCCAGCAGCGCGTCGGGACAGGAGGATGAAAAACTGTTTTTT
NA TRBJ1-6 TRBV15 NA CATSRDLGGYNSPLHF TGTGCCACCAGCAGAGATCTGGGGGGATATAATTCACCCCTCCACTTT
NA TRBJ2-6 TRBV5-1 TRBD2 CASSPLAGGSGANVLTF TGCGCCAGCAGCCCTTTAGCGGGGGGCTCTGGGGCCAACGTCCTGACTTTC
NA TRBJ2-3 TRBV5-6 TRBD2 CASRGLAGLKGDTQYF TGTGCCAGCAGAGGACTAGCGGGACTCAAGGGAGATACGCAGTATTTT
NA TRBJ2-2 TRBV5-4 NA CAITSSTGELFF TGTGCCATCACATCTTCCACCGGGGAGCTGTTTTTT
NA TRBJ1-3 TRBV14 NA CASSRDRSRSGNTIYF TGTGCCAGCAGCCGAGACAGGTCGCGCTCTGGAAACACCATATATTTT
NA TRBJ2-3 TRBV10-3 NA CAIRGSTGGTSTDTQYF TGTGCCATCCGAGGATCCACGGGTGGGACTAGCACAGATACGCAGTATTTT
NA TRBJ2-1 TRBV27 TRBD2 CASSRLASEQFF TGTGCCAGCAGCCGACTAGCGAGTGAGCAGTTCTTC
once TRBJ1-1 TRBV28 NA CASSLTGEAFF TGTGCCAGCAGTTTAACGGGGGAAGCTTTCTTT
NA TRBJ1-2 TRBV6-4 NA CASSDDVGPRGYTF TGTGCCAGCAGTGACGATGTGGGGCCTCGGGGCTACACCTTC
NA TRBJ2-7 TRBV28 NA CASSPTRWSSYEQYF TGTGCCAGCAGCCCAACCCGGTGGAGCTCCTACGAGCAGTACTTC
NA TRBJ2-3 TRBV9 TRBD2 CASSLGLASTDTQYF TGTGCCAGCAGCCTCGGACTAGCCTCCACAGATACGCAGTATTTT
NA TRBJ1-5 TRBV19 TRBD1 CASRMPGQPNQPQHF TGTGCCAGTAGGATGCCGGGACAGCCTAATCAGCCCCAGCATTTT
NA TRBJ2-5 TRBV7-6 TRBD2 CASSFRLAGGPFQETQYF TGTGCCAGCAGCTTTCGACTAGCGGGGGGACCTTTCCAAGAGACCCAGTACTTC
NA TRBJ2-1 TRBV5-4 NA CASSLGTLTYNEQFF TGTGCCAGCAGCTTGGGCACGCTTACTTACAATGAGCAGTTCTTC
NA TRBJ2-7 TRBV6-5 TRBD1 CASSPLGQGEQYF TGTGCCAGCAGTCCATTGGGACAGGGGGAGCAGTACTTC
NA TRBJ1-6 TRBV4-1 NA CASSHGNRATYNSPLHF TGCGCCAGCAGCCACGGAAACAGGGCAACATATAATTCACCCCTCCACTTT
NA TRBJ2-2 TRBV4-2 NA CASSQGRTNTGELFF TGTGCCAGCAGCCAAGGGCGGACGAACACCGGGGAGCTGTTTTTT
NA TRBJ2-3 TRBV25-1 NA CASSLSSQGTDTQYF TGTGCCAGCAGTCTTTCATCTCAGGGGACAGATACGCAGTATTTT
NA TRBJ2-3 TRBV19 TRBD2 CASSPNQGLLIRTDTQYF TGTGCCAGTAGCCCAAACCAGGGACTATTAATTCGCACAGATACGCAGTATTTT
few TRBJ1-4 TRBV15 TRBD1 CATSRGGRTGVLNEKLFF TGTGCCACCAGCAGAGGCGGCCGGACAGGGGTACTTAATGAAAAACTGTTTTTT